This T cell receptor (beta chain) derives from a study of cytomegalovirus exposure and HLA in healthy donors. Healthy bone marrow donors formed the donor group. CDR3 length: 15 amino acids. Deletions cut 3 bases from V and 6 bases from J, with 18 bases between. CDR1 is SGHRS, CDR2 YFSETQ, per germline. It was with 60 Vbeta and 13 Jbeta primers that the PCR ran. Repertoires were generated with immunoSEQ multiplex PCR, while TCRdb's copy carries only in-frame clones and drops some. The repertoire includes 240,000 or so clones, around 80% of them detected once, and 5% to 6% sits in the top ten. What was sequenced was PBMCs. The chain has TRBV5-1 and TRBJ1-2; D remains ambiguous. The receptor's source is a woman aged 40 to 50 in good health and CMV-seropositive. The CDR3 DNA reads TGCGCCAGCAGCTCAGAGGGCAGCCTCTGGGATGGCTACACCTTC. Protein product: CASSSEGSLWDGYTF.